This T cell receptor beta chain was documented in a study of liver allograft versus peripheral blood T cells. Study-wide background: Comparisons were made between T cell receptor repertoires found in transplanted livers and those circulating in recipients' peripheral blood. General observations from the study: There were reportedly differences between T cell receptor repertoires inside liver allografts and those in peripheral blood.

Germline assignment: CDR1 SQVTM and CDR2 ANQGSEA. V lost 2 bases and J lost 2; bases outside the gene matches: 17. The CDR3 extends over 19 amino acids. In its sample, this clonotype ranks as medium-sized. No antigen is known for it. Via MiXCR, TCRdb re-called the reads, giving one row per CDR3 protein. The sample yields 2,300 or so distinct CDR3 sequences, 15% to 20% seen once. The TCR was taken from a human patient who had a liver transplant. Some T cells may trace back to the graft donor. V and J are TRBV29-1 and TRBJ1-1; TRBD1 aligns across 10 bases. CDR3 coding DNA: TGCAGCGTTGAAAGGTGGGGGGGACAGGGGAGGGATTTTAACACTGAAGCTTTCTTT. Its protein is CSVERWGGQGRDFNTEAFF.